These T cell receptor beta chains were read from a single sample in a study of T-cell reconstitution after alpha-beta-depleted transplantation in children. TCRdb itself ran the PCR reads through MiXCR, one entry per CDR3 protein. The profile shows fewer than 120,000 distinct CDR3 sequences, 9% to 12% of them singletons. Specimen: PBMCs from the stem cell graft donor, collected from the stem cell graft. The receptors stem from a human donor who donated a stem cell graft to a child with acute lymphoblastic leukemia. The CDR3 runs from the conserved cysteine through the conserved F or W. A D gene is named only where the DNA matches it firmly. The size field is filled for only some rows; it gives once, few, many or a size class.

CDR3 length	J gene	D gene	clone size	V gene	CDR3 DNA	CDR3 protein
13	TRBJ1-4	.	many	TRBV20-1	TGCAGTGCTGCCGGGGGTGTTAATGAAAAACTGTTTTTT	CSAAGGVNEKLFF
15	TRBJ1-5	.	many	TRBV5-1	TGCGCCAGCAGCTTGGCGGGAACAAGCAATCAGCCCCAGCATTTT	CASSLAGTSNQPQHF
18	TRBJ2-1	TRBD1	many	TRBV18	TGTGCCAGCTCACCACTGGGAGACAGGGGGACCTCCTACAATGAGCAGTTCTTC	CASSPLGDRGTSYNEQFF
16	TRBJ1-2	.	many	TRBV15	TGTGCCACCAGCAGAGATCGGGATGCACGTGGCTATGGCTACACCTTC	CATSRDRDARGYGYTF
12	TRBJ2-3	.	many	TRBV3-1	TGTGCCAGCAGCCAAGAGACCCATACGCAGTATTTT	CASSQETHTQYF
18	TRBJ2-4	.	few	TRBV5-6	TGTGCCAGCAGCCCCCAGCTCGTCGGGACCCCGGGGGAAAACATTCAGTACTTC	CASSPQLVGTPGENIQYF
14	TRBJ2-7	TRBD1	many	TRBV5-5	TGTGCCAGCAGCTTGGTGGGACAGGGGTTCGAGCAGTACTTC	CASSLVGQGFEQYF
17	TRBJ2-5	.	many	TRBV2	TGTGCCAGCAGTGGGACCCTCCAGGTCCCCCTTCAAGAGACCCAGTACTTC	CASSGTLQVPLQETQYF
14	TRBJ2-2	TRBD2	many	TRBV12-3/TRBV12-4	TGTGCCAGCATCGGGGGGAGTAGAACCGGGGAGCTGTTTTTT	CASIGGSRTGELFF
15	TRBJ1-2	.	.	TRBV27	TGTGCCAGCAGTTTGTACCGGGGGGAGGGGGATGGCTACACCTTC	CASSLYRGEGDGYTF
15	TRBJ2-1	TRBD2	many	TRBV7-2	TGTGCCAGCATCGGGGGGGGCCTTCTGTACAATGAGCAGTTCTTC	CASIGGGLLYNEQFF
14	TRBJ2-1	TRBD2	many	TRBV9	TGTGCCAGCACGGCGGGGGCGGGAGGGATGAAGCAGTTCTTC	CASTAGAGGMKQFF
18	TRBJ1-5	TRBD1	many	TRBV12-3/TRBV12-4	TGTGCCAGCAGACCGGACAGGGAAGGGGTTTATAGCAATCAGCCCCAGCATTTT	CASRPDREGVYSNQPQHF
18	TRBJ2-6	.	many	TRBV27	TGTGCCAGCAGTCAACGGGGGACAGTACTTGCTGGGGCCAACGTCCTGACTTTC	CASSQRGTVLAGANVLTF
14	TRBJ1-1	.	many	TRBV19	TGTGCCAGTAGTATTGGTGACTTGAACACTGAAGCTTTCTTT	CASSIGDLNTEAFF
15	TRBJ1-1	.	many	TRBV7-2	TGTGCCAGCAGCTCCTACAGGCCCTTGAACACTGAAGCTTTCTTT	CASSSYRPLNTEAFF
16	TRBJ2-2	TRBD2	many	TRBV12-3/TRBV12-4	TGTGCCAGCAGTTCGCGACTAGCGGGGAACACCGGGGAGCTGTTTTTT	CASSSRLAGNTGELFF
14	TRBJ1-4	.	many	TRBV7-9	TGTGCCAGCAGTTCCCCCCCGGGTAAAGAAAAACTGTTTTTT	CASSSPPGKEKLFF
15	TRBJ2-2	TRBD1	.	TRBV18	TGTGCCAGCTCACGACAGGGGCAGAACACCGGGGAGCTGTTTTTT	CASSRQGQNTGELFF
13	TRBJ2-2	.	many	TRBV19	TGTGCCAGTAGTCAATTAAATGCCGGGGAGCTGTTTTTT	CASSQLNAGELFF
13	TRBJ2-4	.	many	TRBV6-1	TGTGCCAGCAGCGGACTCGGCAAAAACATTCAGTACTTC	CASSGLGKNIQYF
16	TRBJ1-1	.	many	TRBV20-1	TGCAGTGCTAGAGATACCCAGGGCCTAATGAACACTGAAGCTTTCTTT	CSARDTQGLMNTEAFF
13	TRBJ1-5	.	many	TRBV6-6	TGTGCCAGCAGTTACTCAGGGGCGCAGCCCCAGCATTTT	CASSYSGAQPQHF
14	TRBJ2-1	TRBD2	many	TRBV7-3	TGTGCCAGCAGCTTAGGACTAGCGGGACCTGAGCAGTTCTTC	CASSLGLAGPEQFF
14	TRBJ2-1	.	many	TRBV7-3	TGTGCCAGCAGTCCAGCGGGCTCCTACAATGAGCAGTTCTTC	CASSPAGSYNEQFF
15	TRBJ2-2	TRBD2	many	TRBV9	TGTGCCAGCAGCGTAGCGGCGGGAGGAGCCGGGGAGCTGTTTTTT	CASSVAAGGAGELFF
13	TRBJ2-1	.	.	TRBV7-7	TGTGCTAGCAGCTCAGAGCTCTACAATGAGCAGTTCTTC	CASSSELYNEQFF
18	TRBJ1-5	.	few	TRBV11-2	TGTGCCAGCAGCTTAGTTCCTCCTAGGGGGTACAGCAATCAGCCCCAGCATTTT	CASSLVPPRGYSNQPQHF
14	TRBJ2-5	.	many	TRBV7-3	TGTGCCAGCAGTCCCTCTCGGCAGTCCGAGACCCAGTACTTC	CASSPSRQSETQYF
13	TRBJ1-5	.	many	TRBV30	TGTGCCTGGAGGAAGGGGGGCCATCAGCCCCAGCATTTT	CAWRKGGHQPQHF
14	TRBJ2-5	.	many	TRBV12-3/TRBV12-4	TGTGCCAGCAGTTTAATGGGGTCCCAGGAGACCCAGTACTTC	CASSLMGSQETQYF
13	TRBJ1-6	.	many	TRBV7-9	TGTGCCAGCAGCCCGTCAAGGGATTCACCCCTCCACTTT	CASSPSRDSPLHF
15	TRBJ2-1	TRBD2	many	TRBV7-2	TGTGCCAGCACACTAGCGGGCCTCTCCTACAATGAGCAGTTCTTC	CASTLAGLSYNEQFF
16	TRBJ2-5	TRBD2	many	TRBV11-2	TGTGCCAGCAGCTTAGGTCTAGCGGGCCCCCAAGAGACCCAGTACTTC	CASSLGLAGPQETQYF
15	TRBJ2-3	.	many	TRBV9	TGTGCCAGCAGCCCTTCGGTCGGGGGAACAGATACGCAGTATTTT	CASSPSVGGTDTQYF
15	TRBJ2-1	.	many	TRBV28	TGTGCCAGCAGTGCAAGGACGGCCTCCTACAATGAGCAGTTCTTC	CASSARTASYNEQFF
16	TRBJ2-1	TRBD2	many	TRBV10-2	TGCGCCAGCAGTGAAGAGTCGGGGGGGCCGTACAATGAGCAGTTCTTC	CASSEESGGPYNEQFF
15	TRBJ2-1	.	many	TRBV5-5	TGTGCCAGCAGCTTGGGTCTAAACTCCTACAATGAGCAGTTCTTC	CASSLGLNSYNEQFF
15	TRBJ2-1	TRBD2	many	TRBV9	TGTGCCAGCAGCCTAGCGGGGGGAGTCTACAATGAGCAGTTCTTC	CASSLAGGVYNEQFF
17	TRBJ2-6	.	many	TRBV7-9	TGTGCCAGCAGCACTACAGCTCCCGGCTCTGGGGCCAACGTCCTGACTTTC	CASSTTAPGSGANVLTF
16	TRBJ2-1	TRBD2	once	TRBV12-3/TRBV12-4	TGTGCCAGCAGCCTAATACGGGGGGGCATTGGCGATGAGCAGTTCTTC	CASSLIRGGIGDEQFF
10	TRBJ1-1	.	many	TRBV12-3/TRBV12-4	TGTGCCAGCAGTTTGAATGGAGCTTTCTTT	CASSLNGAFF
18	TRBJ2-3	.	many	TRBV24-1	TGTGCCACTCCCAGGAATGATTTGCAGGGACAAGTGCCTTCGCCGCAGTATTTT	CATPRNDLQGQVPSPQYF
12	TRBJ2-2	.	many	TRBV20-1	TGCAGTGGCGTCGCGAACACCGGGGAGCTGTTTTTT	CSGVANTGELFF
17	TRBJ2-3	.	many	TRBV7-9	TGTGCCAGCAGCCCGGTTATAAGGGACCGTGGCACAGATACGCAGTATTTT	CASSPVIRDRGTDTQYF
13	TRBJ2-2	.	many	TRBV12-3/TRBV12-4	TGTGCCAGCAGCCCAATGAGTTTGGGGGAGCTGTTTTTT	CASSPMSLGELFF
15	TRBJ2-3	TRBD2	many	TRBV12-3/TRBV12-4	TGTGCCAGCAGCCGTTTGGCGGGGGACACAGATACGCAGTATTTT	CASSRLAGDTDTQYF